Following are 24 T cell receptor beta chains from one sample sequenced in a study of CD8 T cells in ankylosing spondylitis (dated by TCRdb to 2017 to 2019). The protocol used for the library was 5' RACE. Sequencing was performed on an Illumina HiSeq 2500. TCRdb ran its own pipeline on the public reads, namely fastp trimming at Q25 and MiXCR clone calling, and kept in-frame beta chains. Rows with one shared CDR3 protein collapse into an entry with the most common genes and DNA. The sample includes 84,000 or so distinct CDR3 sequences, with 25% to 35% observed a single time. The top ten clonotypes cover 45% to 65% of the sample. The sequenced sample consisted of blood, either unsorted or a sorted T cell fraction (not recorded which). The receptor source for this set is a male donor with ankylosing spondylitis or in good health (not recorded which).

The J gene is TRBJ1-1, the V gene TRBV3-1, with D perhaps matching TRBD1 (5 bases). This CDR3 is 14 amino acids long. V lost 0 bases to trimming and J lost 5 bases, with 10 bases between them. Germline V gene data show CDR1 as LGHDT and CDR2 as YNNKEL (reference sequence). CDR3 bases: TGTGCCAGCAGCCAAGAGACAGCGGAAACTGAAGCTTTCTTT. Its protein product is CASSQETAETEAFF.

The rearrangement uses TRBV20-1 and TRBJ2-5, with D possibly matching TRBD2 (5 bases). The CDR3 loop spans 12 amino acids. Germline V gives CDR1 DFQATT, CDR2 SNEGSKA (reference sequence). Trimming took off 7 bases at V and 2 bases at J, with 11 bases between the two ends. The chain's CDR3 is CSVEGLQETQYF. The CDR3 coding sequence is TGCAGTGTCGAGGGCCTTCAAGAGACCCAGTACTTC.

In this sample, this clonotype turned up a few times. The chain couples TRBV5-1 to TRBJ2-7; possibly TRBD1 for D (6 bases). V was shortened by 4 bases and J by 3 bases, with 11 bases between the two germline ends. Germline CDR1 is SGHRS and CDR2 is YFSETQ. The CDR3 is 13 residues long. The CDR3, as DNA: TGCGCCAGCAGCCTGGACAGACTCTACGAGCAGTACTTC. As protein: CASSLDRLYEQYF.

The chain has TRBV7-6 and TRBJ1-1; possible D gene TRBD1, 5 bases. Germline-derived CDR1 and CDR2 are SGHVS and FNYEAQ. Deletions cut 8 bases from V and 0 bases from J, with 10 bases between. The CDR3 is 13 residues long. The CDR3 is CASGGGMNTEAFF. Here the CDR3 DNA reads TGTGCCAGCGGGGGAGGGATGAACACTGAAGCTTTCTTT. Together with reference TRBV7-6 and TRBJ1-1, the CDR3 gives the full variable domain: GAGVSQSPRYKVTKRGQDVALRCDPISGHVSLYWYRQALGQGPEFLTYFNYEAQQDKSGLPNDRFSAERPEGSISTLTIQRTEQRDSAMYRCASGGGMNTEAFFGQGTRLTVV.

This clonotype was counted at least ten times. This chain joins TRBV20-1 and TRBJ2-3, with TRBD2 matching 9 bases. This CDR3 is 14 amino acids long. Losses at the gene ends were 1 base for V and 2 bases for J; bases not matched to a gene: 1. Germline CDR1 DFQATT, CDR2 SNEGSKA (reference sequence). The CDR3 reads CSARGGGDTDTQYF. CDR3 in DNA: TGCAGTGCTAGAGGCGGGGGGGACACAGATACGCAGTATTTT.

This sequence joins TRBV20-1 and TRBJ2-1, with D perhaps being TRBD1 or TRBD2 (5 bases each). The V end was cut by 1 base, the J end by 5 bases, with 15 bases between. The CDR3 runs to 15 residues. CDR1 DFQATT and CDR2 SNEGSKA come from the germline V gene (reference sequence). The DNA of the CDR3 is TGCAGTGCTAGAGTAGCTGGGGACCTTAACAATGAGCAGTTCTTC. Translating gives CSARVAGDLNNEQFF.

This clonotype was recorded a few times. This rearrangement joins TRBV10-3 to TRBJ1-6; D gene uncertain. The CDR3 consists of 13 residues. V lost 11 bases, J lost 8 bases, and 16 bases lay in between. CDR1 is ENHRY, CDR2 SYGVKD, per germline. The CDR3 nucleotides read TGTGCCGCCAACGAACAGACTTATTCACCCCTCCACTTT. Encoded protein: CAANEQTYSPLHF.

This chain uses TRBV20-1 with TRBJ1-2; maybe TRBD1 (5 bases). This CDR3 contains 14 residues. Trimming removed 1 base from V and 8 bases from J, with 17 bases in between. Germline CDR1 and CDR2: DFQATT and SNEGSKA (reference sequence). CDR3 amino acids: CSARVGGLAGGYTF. The CDR3 nucleotides are TGCAGTGCTAGAGTGGGGGGGTTGGCGGGCGGCTACACCTTC.

The V gene is TRBV29-1, the J gene TRBJ1-1, with D possibly matching TRBD1 (5 bases). Germline V gene sequence: CDR1 SQVTM, CDR2 ANQGSEA. The CDR3 is made up of 14 amino acids. V was cut by 3 bases and J by 4 bases, with 15 bases left in between. CDR3: CSVDSQGWVTEAFF. Written as DNA, the CDR3 is TGCAGCGTTGACTCTCAGGGATGGGTCACTGAAGCTTTCTTT.

This clonotype turned up a few times. The chain combines TRBV5-1 with TRBJ1-1; D is undetermined. Germline V lookup: CDR1 SGHRS, CDR2 YFSETQ. V was clipped by 0 bases and J by 5 bases, with 11 bases between them. The CDR3 extends over 14 amino acids. The CDR3 loop is CASSLVGWDTEAFF. CDR3 nucleotide sequence: TGCGCCAGCAGCTTGGTTGGGTGGGATACTGAAGCTTTCTTT.

The chain has TRBV6-1 and TRBJ2-7, with D possibly matching TRBD2 (6 bases). Germline V gives CDR1 MNHNS, CDR2 SASEGT. Between the trimmed V and J ends, which lost 6 bases and 6 bases, there was a span of 15 bases. The CDR3 length is 13 residues. The CDR3 DNA reads TGTGCCAGCAGACGACTCGGGGGTAGCGAGCAGTACGTC. It codes for CASRRLGGSEQYV.

The chain couples TRBV20-1 to TRBJ1-1; 9 bases align to TRBD1. This CDR3 is built from 13 residues. Germline values: CDR1 DFQATT, CDR2 SNEGSKA (reference sequence). V was pared by 4 bases and J by 4 bases, with 4 bases of the junction left unmatched. CDR3 in DNA: TGCAGTGCTAACAGGGGGCGGTCCACTGAAGCTTTCTTT. Protein sequence: CSANRGRSTEAFF.

The rearrangement links TRBV28 to TRBJ2-7; 9 nucleotides agree with TRBD1. CDR3 length equals 15 residues. Germline CDR1 reads MDHEN; CDR2 reads SYDVKM. Unmatched junction bases numbered 11, after V lost 6 bases and J lost 5 bases. In DNA, the CDR3 is TGTGCCAGCAGAAATCCGGGACAGGGAGTACACGAGCAGTACGTC. Amino acids: CASRNPGQGVHEQYV.

This clonotype has only a few counts. The chain uses TRBV29-1 and TRBJ1-5; TRBD1 matches 8 bases. Germline CDR1 reads SQVTM; CDR2 reads ANQGSEA. V dropped 7 bases and J dropped 6; count of bases not matched to a gene: 5. This CDR3 region has 12 residues. The CDR3 DNA sequence: TGCAGCGCGCAGGGGGCCGGTCAGCCCCAGCATTTT. Encoded protein: CSAQGAGQPQHF.

The chain combines TRBV6-1 with TRBJ1-5, with 10 positions matching TRBD1. This CDR3 is 14 amino acids long. Trimming took 10 bases from V and 6 from J; bases not matched to a gene: 9. Germline V gives CDR1 MNHNS, CDR2 SASEGT. CDR3 residues: CAICRTGGGQPQHF. For the CDR3, the DNA is TGTGCCATATGCCGGACAGGGGGTGGTCAGCCCCAGCATTTT.

This clonotype turned up a few times. This chain connects TRBV20-1 to TRBJ2-2; D ambiguous. CDR3 length equals 15 residues. The V gene's germline CDR1 is DFQATT and CDR2 SNEGSKA (reference sequence). Trimming removed 0 bases from V and 2 bases from J, with 10 bases in between. DNA for the CDR3: TGCAGTGCTAGAGATAAGTTGTATAACACCGGGGAGCTGTTTTTT. This codes for CSARDKLYNTGELFF.

There are a few counts of this clonotype. V is TRBV18 and J is TRBJ2-1; D is perhaps TRBD2 (5 bases). The CDR3 is 17 amino acids. V was cut by 5 bases and J by 2 bases, with 19 bases left in between. Germline lookup yields CDR1 KGHSH and CDR2 LQKENI. The CDR3 region is CASSGTNGIPPYNEQFF. The CDR3 nucleotides read TGTGCCAGCTCAGGAACGAACGGGATCCCACCCTACAATGAGCAGTTCTTC.

The V gene is TRBV6-5, the J gene TRBJ1-2; D might be TRBD1 (5 bases). Germline V gene lookup returns CDR1 MNHEY and CDR2 SVGAGI. V was clipped by 4 bases and J by 7 bases, with 22 bases between them. This CDR3 is built from 16 residues. CDR3 loop: CASSFFLRQGIAGYTF. The CDR3 bases are TGTGCCAGCAGTTTTTTTCTCCGTCAGGGAATTGCTGGCTACACCTTC.

This clonotype came up many times. V and J are TRBV20-1 and TRBJ1-6; 12 positions agree with TRBD1. V trimming: 5 bases; J trimming: 10 bases; junction bases outside the gene matches: 3. Germline-derived CDR1 and CDR2 are DFQATT and SNEGSKA (reference sequence). The CDR3 is 13 residues long. CDR3 sequence: CSAGGTGGSPLHF. The DNA of the CDR3 is TGCAGTGCTGGGGGGACAGGGGGCTCACCCCTCCACTTT.

This clonotype was found a few times. The chain is built from TRBV3-1 and TRBJ1-1; 11 positions agree with TRBD1. Germline V CDR1 and CDR2: LGHDT, YNNKEL (reference sequence). This CDR3 comprises 18 residues. V gave up 4 bases and J gave up 0 bases; unmatched junction bases: 10. The CDR3 DNA follows: TGTGCCAGCAGCCTCCCGGCGGGGACAGGGGGACTGAACACTGAAGCTTTCTTT. Amino acids: CASSLPAGTGGLNTEAFF.

There are a few counts of this clonotype. J is TRBJ1-4 and V is TRBV5-1; unclear D gene. The CDR3 is 14 amino acids. Germline V gene data show CDR1 as SGHRS and CDR2 as YFSETQ. V lost 5 bases and J 0 bases, leaving 8 bases between the germline ends. CDR3 protein: CASRDRATNEKLFF. The CDR3 region has the DNA TGCGCCAGCAGGGACCGTGCAACTAATGAAAAACTGTTTTTT. Variable domain in full (rest from reference TRBV5-1 and TRBJ1-4): KAGVTQTPRYLIKTRGQQVTLSCSPISGHRSVSWYQQTPGQGLQFLFEYFSETQRNKGNFPGRFSGRQFSNSRSEMNVSTLELGDSALYLCASRDRATNEKLFFGSGTQLSVL.

The rearrangement uses TRBV20-1 and TRBJ2-1, with 9 nucleotides matching TRBD2. V lost 6 bases and J lost 6; bases outside the gene matches: 6. The CDR3 runs 13 residues. Germline assignment: CDR1 DFQATT and CDR2 SNEGSKA (reference sequence). The DNA for the CDR3 is TGCAGTGCCGGGACTAGCAACGGCAATGAGCAGTTCTTC. Translation gives CSAGTSNGNEQFF.

The chain links TRBV5-1 to TRBJ1-4; D call uncertain. V dropped 0 bases and J dropped 6 bases, with 6 bases sitting between them. This CDR3 has 13 amino acids. The germline V gene has CDR1 SGHRS and CDR2 YFSETQ. In DNA, the CDR3 is TGCGCCAGCAGCTTGGATGTCCATGAAAAACTGTTTTTT. As protein: CASSLDVHEKLFF.

This sequence joins TRBV7-9 and TRBJ2-2, with a possible D match to TRBD2 (5 bases). The V gene lost 1 base and the J gene lost 6 bases, with 9 bases spanning the gap. Looked up from germline, CDR1 is SEHNR and CDR2 is FQNEAQ (reference sequence). The CDR3 has 14 residues. CDR3 sequence (DNA): TGTGCCAGCAGCTTAGGTCTCGGGGCCGGGGAGCTGTTTTTT. It is translated as CASSLGLGAGELFF. Variable domain in full (rest from reference TRBV7-9 and TRBJ2-2): DTGVSQNPRHKITKRGQNVTFRCDPISEHNRLYWYRQTLGQGPEFLTYFQNEAQLEKSRLLSDRFSAERPKGSFSTLEIQRTEQGDSAMYLCASSLGLGAGELFFGEGSRLTVL.